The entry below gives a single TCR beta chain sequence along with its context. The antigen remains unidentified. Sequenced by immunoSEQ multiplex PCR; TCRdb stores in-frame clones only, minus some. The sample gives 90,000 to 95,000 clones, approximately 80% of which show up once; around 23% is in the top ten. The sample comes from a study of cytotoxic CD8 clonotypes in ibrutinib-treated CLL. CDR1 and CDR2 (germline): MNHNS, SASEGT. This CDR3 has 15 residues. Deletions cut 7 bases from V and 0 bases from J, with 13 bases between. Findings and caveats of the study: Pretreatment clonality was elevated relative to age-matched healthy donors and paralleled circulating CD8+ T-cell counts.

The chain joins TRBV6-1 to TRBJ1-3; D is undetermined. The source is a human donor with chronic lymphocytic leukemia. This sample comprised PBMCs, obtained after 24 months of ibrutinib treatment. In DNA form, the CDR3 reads TGTGCCAGCATCCGAGCCGTGGTCTCTGGAAACACCATATATTTT. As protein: CASIRAVVSGNTIYF.